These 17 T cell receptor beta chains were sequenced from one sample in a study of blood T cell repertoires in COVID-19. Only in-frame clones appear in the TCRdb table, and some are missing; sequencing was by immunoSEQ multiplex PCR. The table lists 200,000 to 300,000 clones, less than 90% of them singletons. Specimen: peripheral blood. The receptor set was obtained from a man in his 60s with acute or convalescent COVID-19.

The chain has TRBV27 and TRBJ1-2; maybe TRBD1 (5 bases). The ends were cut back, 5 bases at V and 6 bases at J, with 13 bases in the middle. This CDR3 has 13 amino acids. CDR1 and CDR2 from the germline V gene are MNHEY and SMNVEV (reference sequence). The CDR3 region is CASSRTDNDGYTF. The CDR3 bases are TGTGCCAGCAGTCGGACGGACAACGATGGCTACACCTTC.

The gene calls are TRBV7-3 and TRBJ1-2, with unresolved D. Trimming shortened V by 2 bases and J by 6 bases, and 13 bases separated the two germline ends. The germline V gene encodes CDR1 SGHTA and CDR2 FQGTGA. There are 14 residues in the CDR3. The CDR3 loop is CASSLQRTEDGYTF. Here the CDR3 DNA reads TGTGCCAGCAGCTTACAAAGGACGGAGGATGGCTACACCTTC.

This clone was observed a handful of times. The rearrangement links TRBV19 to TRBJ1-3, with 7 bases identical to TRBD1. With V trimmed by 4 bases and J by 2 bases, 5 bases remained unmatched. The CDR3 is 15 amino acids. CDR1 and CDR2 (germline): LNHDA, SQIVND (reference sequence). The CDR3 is CASSTTGTAGNTIYF. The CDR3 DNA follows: TGTGCCAGTAGTACCACCGGGACAGCTGGAAACACCATATATTTT. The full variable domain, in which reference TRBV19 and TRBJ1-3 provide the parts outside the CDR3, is DGGITQSPKYLFRKEGQNVTLSCEQNLNHDAMYWYRQDPGQGLRLIYYSQIVNDFQKGDIAEGYSVSREKKESFPLTVTSAQKNPTAFYLCASSTTGTAGNTIYFGEGSWLTVV.

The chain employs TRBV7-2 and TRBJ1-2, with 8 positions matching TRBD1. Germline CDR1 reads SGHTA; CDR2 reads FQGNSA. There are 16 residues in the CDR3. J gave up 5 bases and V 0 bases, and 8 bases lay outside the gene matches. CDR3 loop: CASSLASAGGAYGYTF. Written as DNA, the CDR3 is TGTGCCAGCAGCTTAGCGTCGGCAGGGGGCGCTTATGGCTACACCTTC.

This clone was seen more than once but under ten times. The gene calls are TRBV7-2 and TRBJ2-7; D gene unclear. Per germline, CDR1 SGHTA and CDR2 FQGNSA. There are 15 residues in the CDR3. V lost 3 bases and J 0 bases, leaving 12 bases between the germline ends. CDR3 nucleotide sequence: TGTGCCAGCAGCTTGTCCGTTTCGAGCTCCTACGAGCAGTACTTC. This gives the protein CASSLSVSSSYEQYF.

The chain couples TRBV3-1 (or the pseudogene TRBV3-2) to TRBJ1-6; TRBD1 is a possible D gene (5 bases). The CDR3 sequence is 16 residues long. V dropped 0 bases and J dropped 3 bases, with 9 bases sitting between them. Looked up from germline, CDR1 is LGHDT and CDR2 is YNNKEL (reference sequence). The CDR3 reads CASSQEQAYYNSPLHF. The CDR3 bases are TGTGCCAGCAGCCAAGAACAGGCGTACTATAATTCACCCCTCCACTTT.

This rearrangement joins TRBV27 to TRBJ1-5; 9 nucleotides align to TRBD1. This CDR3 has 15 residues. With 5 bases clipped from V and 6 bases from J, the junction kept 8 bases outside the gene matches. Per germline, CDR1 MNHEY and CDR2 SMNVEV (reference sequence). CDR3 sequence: CASSPPGQGTQPQHF. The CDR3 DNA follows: TGTGCCAGCAGTCCTCCGGGACAGGGTACTCAGCCCCAGCATTTT.

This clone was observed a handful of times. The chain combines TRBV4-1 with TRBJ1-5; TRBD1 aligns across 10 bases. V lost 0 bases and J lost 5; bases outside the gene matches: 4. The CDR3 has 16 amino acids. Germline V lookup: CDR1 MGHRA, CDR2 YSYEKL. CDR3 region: CASSQEGGTGDQPQHF. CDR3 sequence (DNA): TGCGCCAGCAGCCAAGAGGGAGGGACAGGGGATCAGCCCCAGCATTTT.

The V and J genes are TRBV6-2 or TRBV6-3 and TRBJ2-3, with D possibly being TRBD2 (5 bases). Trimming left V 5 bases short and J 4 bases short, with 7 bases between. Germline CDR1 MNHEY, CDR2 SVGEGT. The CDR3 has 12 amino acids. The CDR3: CASSQRPDTQYF. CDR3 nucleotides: TGTGCCAGCAGTCAGCGGCCAGATACGCAGTATTTT.

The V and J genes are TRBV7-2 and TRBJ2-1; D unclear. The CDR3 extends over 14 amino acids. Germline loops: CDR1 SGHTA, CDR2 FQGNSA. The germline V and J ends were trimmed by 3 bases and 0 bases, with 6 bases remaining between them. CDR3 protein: CASSFFSSYNEQFF. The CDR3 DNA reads TGTGCCAGCAGCTTCTTTAGCTCCTACAATGAGCAGTTCTTC.

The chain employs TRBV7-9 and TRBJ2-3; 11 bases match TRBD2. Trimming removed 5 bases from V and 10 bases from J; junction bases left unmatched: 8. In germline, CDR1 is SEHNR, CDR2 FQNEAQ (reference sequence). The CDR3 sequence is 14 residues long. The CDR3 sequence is CASSPTSGAAPQYF. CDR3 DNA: TGTGCCAGCAGCCCGACTAGCGGGGCCGCCCCGCAGTATTTT.

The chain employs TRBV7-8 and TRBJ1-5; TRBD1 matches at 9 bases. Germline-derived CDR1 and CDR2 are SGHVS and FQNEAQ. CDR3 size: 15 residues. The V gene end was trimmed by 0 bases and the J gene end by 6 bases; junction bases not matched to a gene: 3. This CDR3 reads CASSLAGQGSQPQHF. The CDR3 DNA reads TGTGCCAGCAGCTTAGCGGGACAGGGAAGTCAGCCCCAGCATTTT.

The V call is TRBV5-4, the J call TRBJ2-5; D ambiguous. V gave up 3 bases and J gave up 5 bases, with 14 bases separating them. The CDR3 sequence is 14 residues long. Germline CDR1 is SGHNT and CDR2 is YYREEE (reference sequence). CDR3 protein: CASSSPGRVETQYF. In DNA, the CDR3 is TGTGCCAGCAGCTCCCCAGGCAGAGTGGAGACCCAGTACTTC.

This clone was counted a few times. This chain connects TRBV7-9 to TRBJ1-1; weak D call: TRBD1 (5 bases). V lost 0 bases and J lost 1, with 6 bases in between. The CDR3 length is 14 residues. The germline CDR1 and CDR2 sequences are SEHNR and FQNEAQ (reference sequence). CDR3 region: CASSLATENTEAFF. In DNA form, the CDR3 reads TGTGCCAGCAGCTTAGCGACAGAGAACACTGAAGCTTTCTTT.

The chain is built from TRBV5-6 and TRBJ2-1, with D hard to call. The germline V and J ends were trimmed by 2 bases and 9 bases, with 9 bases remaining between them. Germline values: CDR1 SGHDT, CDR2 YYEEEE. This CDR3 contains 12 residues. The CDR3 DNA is TGTGCCAGCAGCTTAATAACACGTGAGCAGTTCTTC. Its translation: CASSLITREQFF.

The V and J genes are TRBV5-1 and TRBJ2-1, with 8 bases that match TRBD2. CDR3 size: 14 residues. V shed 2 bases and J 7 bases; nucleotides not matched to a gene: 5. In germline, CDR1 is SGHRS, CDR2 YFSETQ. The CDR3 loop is CASSFTGGLNEQFF. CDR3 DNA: TGCGCCAGCAGCTTTACGGGGGGGCTAAATGAGCAGTTCTTC.

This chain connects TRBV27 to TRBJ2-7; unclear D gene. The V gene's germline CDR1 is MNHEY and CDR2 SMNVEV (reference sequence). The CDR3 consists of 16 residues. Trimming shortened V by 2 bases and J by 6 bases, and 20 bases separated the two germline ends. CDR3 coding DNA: TGTGCCAGCAGTTTAGGTCGTGCTGAGGCGAGTGGCGAGCAGTACTTC. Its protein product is CASSLGRAEASGEQYF.